The source of this T cell receptor beta chain is a study of regulatory T cells in long-lasting Graves disease. Study details: The criterion for persistent Graves' disease was over 5 years of antithyroid drugs with positive TSH receptor antibodies.

CDR1 is SGHTA, CDR2 FQGNSA, per germline. The CDR3 runs to 15 residues. Arm-PCR of CDR3 regions and iRepertoire HTBI primers were used to build TCR beta libraries. TCRdb fed the multiplex PCR reads into MiXCR, producing one record per CDR3 protein. The data contain about 340,000 distinct CDR3 sequences, roughly a fifth of them singletons. Only one count was recorded for this clonotype. Just one base apart from a much larger clone, this may be a read error. Time point specified: persistent/refractory GD, antithyroid drugs over 5 years with positive TRAb. From RNA extracted from PBMCs, the TCR library was made. Graves' disease diagnosis was established per American Thyroid Association guidelines. Patients were enrolled at an endocrinology department in Xi'an, China. A peripheral blood sample, around 8.5 milliliters in volume, was drawn into EDTA tubes.

The source of this sequence is a female donor with Graves disease. The starting material was peripheral blood mononuclear cells (PBMCs), obtained when the disease was refractory, from a patient treated with antithyroid drugs. This chain connects TRBV7-2 to TRBJ2-7; the D is unclear. The end of the DNA is better explained by TRBJ2-1, so the J call may be wrong. The CDR3: CASSLAPGRAYEQFF. The CDR3 nucleotides read TGTGCCAGCAGCTTAGCCCCGGGCCGAGCCTACGAGCAGTTCTTC.